This TCR beta chain comes out of a study of regulatory T cells in long-lasting Graves disease (dated by TCRdb to 2020 to 2023). Study-wide context: Newly diagnosed Graves' disease patients had taken antithyroid drugs for less than 3 months. This study used TCR sequencing and RNA sequencing of peripheral blood to compare persistent Graves' disease patients against newly diagnosed Graves' disease patients. A total of around 33 samples were covered by TCR sequencing, comprising some 13 persistent and around 20 newly diagnosed Graves' disease patients. The study was registered as a clinical trial and conducted in China.

To prepare the library, multiplex PCR was applied. The data were produced on an Illumina HiSeq 4000. CDR3 regions were amplified by Arm-PCR with iRepertoire HTBI primers to construct TCR beta libraries. PCR products were gel purified before sequencing. Per the authors' processing: A total of 62 TRBV and 14 TRBJ segments were identified across samples and were used for gene usage analysis of CDR3 amino acid clonotypes. COPE and FqMerger were used to merge filtered high-quality paired reads into contigs. BLAST was used to align contigs to IMGT TRBV, TRBD and TRBJ reference genes, with CDR3 defined following IMGT. Any clonotype with a frequency above 0.1% was classified as a highly expanded clone. Shannon entropy was used to measure repertoire diversity, and the Gini coefficient was used to measure V-J evenness. Clonotypes shared by more than one individual were considered public. TCRdb trimmed public reads at Q25 via fastp, called clones via MiXCR and kept in-frame beta chains. Each entry is one CDR3 protein sequence, shown with its most common DNA and genes. The V and J calls here are based on TCRdb, not the publication. The sample table holds a few hundred thousand distinct CDR3 sequences, of which roughly 21% were seen once. The ten largest clones add up to roughly 14% of the sample.

This sample's time point label indicates: newly diagnosed GD, antithyroid drugs for less than 3 months. For both TCR sequencing and RNA sequencing, RNA was extracted from PBMCs in TRIzol. The diagnosis of Graves' disease followed American Thyroid Association guidelines. The patients came from an endocrinology department in Xi'an, China. Each patient gave around 9.2 milliliters of peripheral blood, collected in an EDTA anticoagulant tube. PBMCs were isolated by Ficoll Paque Plus density gradient separation without further T cell sorting. An Agilent 2100 Bioanalyzer and agarose gel were used to check RNA quality, while a NanoDrop 2000 measured RNA concentration. General findings and caveats noted by the study authors: Patients with persistent disease shared more public clonotypes (about 2,500) than newly diagnosed patients did (approximately 1,000). As a limitation, the authors acknowledged that the small sample size may reduce accuracy. Compared with newly diagnosed patients, patients with persistent Graves' disease had lower TCR Shannon entropy and fewer highly expanded clones, which suggests clonal expansion. Only peripheral blood was studied, because thyroid tissue, the primary lesion, was inaccessible. TRBV28, TRBJ1-2 and TRBJ2-5 were preferentially used in persistent disease, while TRBV20-1 and TRBJ2-1 were favored in newly diagnosed disease. Sequencing and analysis were restricted to the TCR beta chain.

CDR1 SGHAT and CDR2 FQNNGV were looked up in the germline V gene. V loses 3 bases, J loses 8 bases, and the germline ends lie 19 bases apart. Measured from the cysteine to the phenylalanine, the CDR3 is 15 residues long. Only the CDR3 DNA stays, 45 bases, in frame from base 1. This clonotype was counted many times. Its cognate antigen has yet to be identified. Base-call qualities are not available, and no considerably larger clone is one nucleotide away. The material sequenced was peripheral blood mononuclear cells (PBMCs), taken at new diagnosis, from a patient treated with antithyroid drugs. Here the chain combines TRBV11-2 and TRBJ1-2; the D region possibly corresponds to TRBD1 (5 bases align). This TCR was sampled from a female donor with Graves disease. The DNA reads TGTGCCAGCAGCTTCGCGTCAGGGATAGAGGGGGGCTACACCTTC. Protein translation: CASSFASGIEGGYTF.